The 3 T cell receptor beta chains below were found in one sample sequenced in a study of vaccination and CD4 T cells after COVID-19. Their specific antigens are unknown. Sequencing of cultured CD4+ T cell DNA used the Oncomine TCR Beta short-read assay. From the PCR reads, TCRdb called clonotypes with MiXCR, one entry per CDR3 protein. Among around 15,000 distinct CDR3 sequences listed, around 47% were seen once. The time point was: late sampling 161 to 241 days after vaccination in three convalescent patients. Specified treatment: roughly ten-day PBMC culture with coronavirus spike peptide pools or control peptides (ViraFEST assay). This specimen consisted of CD4+ T cells from blood, cultured in vitro, obtained about 7 months after SARS-CoV-2 vaccination. These TCRs come from a human donor who had recovered from COVID-19.

The CDR3 is CSARDPGRGGYTF. DNA of the CDR3: TGCAGTGCTAGAGACCCGGGCCGCGGGGGCTACACCTTC. This chain uses TRBV20-1 with TRBJ1-2; D remains unclear. With 0 bases removed from V and 8 bases from J, the gap between germline ends came to 13 bases. The CDR3 runs 13 residues. From germline, CDR1 is DFQATT and CDR2 SNEGSKA (reference sequence).

The chain carries TRBV6-4 and TRBJ1-1, with a possible D match to TRBD1 (5 bases). CDR3 length: 16 residues. The germline V and J ends were trimmed by 5 bases and 7 bases, with 23 bases remaining between them. The germline CDR1 and CDR2 sequences are MRHNA and SNTAGT. The CDR3 DNA follows: TGTGCCAGCAGTTTCACCCGGGACGATACTCCGTGTGAAGCTTTCTTT. Translated, it gives CASSFTRDDTPCEAFF.

In its sample, this clonotype was seen once. The chain carries TRBV6-2 or TRBV6-3 and TRBJ2-7, with 8 bases matching TRBD1. Germline V gives CDR1 MNHEY, CDR2 SVGEGT. With 6 bases clipped from V and 6 bases from J, the junction kept 7 bases outside the gene matches. This CDR3 has 13 amino acids. CDR3 coding DNA: TGTGCCAGCAGCGACAGGGGACGGGCCGAGCAGTACTTC. Translating gives CASSDRGRAEQYF.